The T cell receptor beta chain described here comes from a study of T cell clonotyping in hematopoietic cell transplantation. The study, taken as a whole, reports: Graft donor and pretransplant recipient Inverse Simpson Index values predicted broader posttransplant TCR diversity. Cells were unsorted, so CD4 and CD8 contributions were not separated. Recipient TCR diversity dropped after transplant; expanded clonotypes rose from day 30 to 180.

Sequencing used immunoSEQ multiplex PCR; TCRdb keeps in-frame clones, though not all of them. The top ten clones hold around 7.7% of a sample with 15,000 to 20,000 clones, 86% of them seen once. Time point specified: recipient sample about 28 days before transplant, after cytoreduction. Samples: about 28 days before transplant, then days 30, 100 and 180 after. Worth noting for this clone: Its antigen remains unidentified.

The CDR3 is 15 amino acids. Germline V gene sequence: CDR1 LGHNA, CDR2 YNFKEQ. Trimming removed 1 base from V and 8 bases from J, with 15 bases in between. The receptor comes from a man aged 45-60 years with acute myeloid leukemia. Some clones in this sample may be carry-over from other donors' samples. The sequenced sample was peripheral blood mononuclear cells, obtained before stem cell transplant. This rearrangement joins TRBV4-2 to TRBJ2-1, with D possibly matching TRBD1 (6 bases). The DNA for the CDR3 is TGTGCCAGCAGCCAAGGGGCCTCAGGGGAAGATGAGCAGTTCTTC. Translated, it gives CASSQGASGEDEQFF.